Sequencing of this T cell receptor (beta chain) was carried out in a study of blood T cell repertoires in COVID-19. Turning to the study itself: Samples came from the United States, Italy and Spain, spanning acute and convalescent COVID-19. T cells, B-cell-depleted T cells, or PBMCs provided the cDNA or gDNA that served as material.

As processed by the authors: Reference gene primer amplification gave nucleated cell count estimates. Libraries were prepared by immunoSEQ multiplex PCR; TCRdb keeps only in-frame clonotypes and omits some of them. The DNA gave D and trimming, while V, J and clone size come from that table. The sample contains 88,000 or so clones, roughly 85% of which appear only once. Germline V gives CDR1 KGHSH, CDR2 LQKENI. The CDR3 has 16 amino acids. Unmatched junction bases numbered 6, after V lost 3 bases and J lost 4 bases. Sequencing was carried out using peripheral blood. J is TRBJ2-3 and V is TRBV18; 11 positions match TRBD2. This receptor was obtained from a human donor in a cohort sampled during active COVID-19. CDR3 sequence reads: CASSPTSGIVSDTQYF. The CDR3 DNA sequence: TGTGCCAGCTCACCGACTAGCGGGATTGTCTCAGATACGCAGTATTTT.